This T cell receptor (beta chain) was captured in a study of CD4 T cells in relation to SARS-CoV-2 and coronaviruses. This CDR3 has 12 amino acids. V lost 6 bases, J lost 3 bases, and 1 base stayed unmatched. Turning to this clone: What it binds is not known.

TCRdb's table, derived via immunoSEQ multiplex PCR, lists solely in-frame clones and lacks some. Among some 19,000 clones listed, about three quarters were seen once. Before the COVID-19 pandemic, during about 2011-2019, CD4+ T cells were taken from unexposed donors. Isolation of CD4+ T cells took place after roughly nine days in culture. The J gene is TRBJ1-2, the V gene TRBV12-3 or TRBV12-4, with TRBD1 matching 7 bases. The TCR sequence derives from a human donor in good health. Sequenced sample: CD4+ T cells from PBMCs, cultured in vitro. The DNA for the CDR3 is TGTGCCAGCAGGGGACAGTACTATGGCTACACCTTC. As protein: CASRGQYYGYTF.